Listed below are T cell receptor beta chains from one sample, sequenced in a study of a mutant IDH1 vaccine in newly diagnosed glioma. Their target antigens are unknown. Here immunoSEQ multiplex PCR was the method, and the copy in TCRdb shows in-frame clones only, minus some. The sample contains about 66,000 clones, about 81% of which appear only once. Sequencing used PBMCs, obtained from a glioma patient whose treatment included an IDH1 peptide vaccine. These receptors originate from a woman aged 45-60 years with glioma. Both conserved end residues are part of each CDR3. The D gene is left open where the match is weak. A clone size is listed for some rows: how often the clone was seen (once, few, many), or a class if it is expanded.

D gene: .
J gene: TRBJ2-5
CDR3 length: 13
V gene: TRBV2
clone size: .
CDR3 protein: CAGTQTTEGTQYF
CDR3 DNA: TGTGCCGGCACTCAGACTACCGAGGGGACCCAGTACTTC

D gene: .
J gene: TRBJ2-3
CDR3 length: 16
V gene: TRBV7-8
clone size: .
CDR3 protein: CASSELQGDWDDTQYF
CDR3 DNA: TGTGCCAGCAGCGAACTCCAGGGTGATTGGGATGATACGCAGTATTTT

D gene: TRBD1
J gene: TRBJ1-2
CDR3 length: 14
V gene: TRBV27
clone size: .
CDR3 protein: CASSGQTGNDGYTF
CDR3 DNA: TGTGCCAGCAGTGGACAGACAGGGAACGATGGCTACACCTTC

D gene: .
J gene: TRBJ1-6
CDR3 length: 17
V gene: TRBV9
clone size: .
CDR3 protein: CASSVAGGSSYNSPLHF
CDR3 DNA: TGTGCCAGCAGCGTAGCCGGCGGTAGCTCCTATAATTCACCCCTCCACTTT

D gene: .
J gene: TRBJ1-4
CDR3 length: 14
V gene: TRBV6-5
clone size: .
CDR3 protein: CASRYGDESEKLFF
CDR3 DNA: TGTGCCAGCAGATACGGGGACGAAAGTGAAAAACTGTTTTTT

D gene: .
J gene: TRBJ1-1
CDR3 length: 16
V gene: TRBV5-1
clone size: .
CDR3 protein: CASSLATGAGSTEAFF
CDR3 DNA: TGCGCCAGCAGCTTGGCGACGGGGGCTGGGAGCACTGAAGCTTTCTTT

D gene: TRBD1
J gene: TRBJ2-7
CDR3 length: 14
V gene: TRBV27
clone size: few
CDR3 protein: CASRRTGTGYEQYF
CDR3 DNA: TGTGCCAGCAGAAGGACCGGGACAGGGTACGAGCAGTACTTC

D gene: .
J gene: TRBJ1-4
CDR3 length: 15
V gene: TRBV30
clone size: .
CDR3 protein: CACRKAQATNEKLFF
CDR3 DNA: TGTGCCTGTAGGAAGGCCCAGGCAACTAATGAAAAACTGTTTTTT

D gene: TRBD1
J gene: TRBJ1-2
CDR3 length: 13
V gene: TRBV7-2
clone size: .
CDR3 protein: CASSLDRGYGYTF
CDR3 DNA: TGTGCCAGCAGCTTAGACAGGGGGTATGGCTACACCTTC

D gene: .
J gene: TRBJ1-2
CDR3 length: 15
V gene: TRBV9
clone size: .
CDR3 protein: CASSVVDAANYGYTF
CDR3 DNA: TGTGCCAGCAGCGTAGTCGACGCAGCTAACTATGGCTACACCTTC

D gene: .
J gene: TRBJ1-2
CDR3 length: 14
V gene: TRBV5-1
clone size: .
CDR3 protein: CASSLEGQRYGYTF
CDR3 DNA: TGCGCCAGCAGCTTAGAAGGACAGCGATATGGCTACACCTTC

D gene: .
J gene: TRBJ1-1
CDR3 length: 14
V gene: TRBV5-6
clone size: .
CDR3 protein: CASSFGHKNTEAFF
CDR3 DNA: TGTGCCAGCAGCTTCGGACATAAGAACACTGAAGCTTTCTTT

D gene: TRBD1
J gene: TRBJ1-1
CDR3 length: 14
V gene: TRBV19
clone size: .
CDR3 protein: CASSLDRRNTEAFF
CDR3 DNA: TGTGCCAGTAGTTTGGACAGGAGGAACACTGAAGCTTTCTTT

D gene: TRBD1
J gene: TRBJ1-6
CDR3 length: 14
V gene: TRBV19
clone size: .
CDR3 protein: CASSSPGGGRALHF
CDR3 DNA: TGTGCCAGTAGTAGTCCAGGGGGTGGCCGGGCCCTCCACTTT

D gene: TRBD1
J gene: TRBJ1-1
CDR3 length: 13
V gene: TRBV15
clone size: few
CDR3 protein: CATSWTGGTEAFF
CDR3 DNA: TGTGCCACCAGCTGGACAGGTGGCACTGAAGCTTTCTTT

D gene: TRBD1
J gene: TRBJ1-1
CDR3 length: 11
V gene: TRBV19
clone size: .
CDR3 protein: CASRDREPAFF
CDR3 DNA: TGTGCCAGTAGGGACAGGGAACCGGCTTTCTTT

D gene: .
J gene: TRBJ1-4
CDR3 length: 11
V gene: TRBV19
clone size: few
CDR3 protein: CASKTGEKLFF
CDR3 DNA: TGTGCCAGTAAAACAGGCGAAAAACTGTTTTTT

D gene: .
J gene: TRBJ2-5
CDR3 length: 16
V gene: TRBV5-4
clone size: .
CDR3 protein: CASSLDLAASQETQYF
CDR3 DNA: TGTGCCAGCAGCTTGGATTTGGCGGCGAGCCAAGAGACCCAGTACTTC